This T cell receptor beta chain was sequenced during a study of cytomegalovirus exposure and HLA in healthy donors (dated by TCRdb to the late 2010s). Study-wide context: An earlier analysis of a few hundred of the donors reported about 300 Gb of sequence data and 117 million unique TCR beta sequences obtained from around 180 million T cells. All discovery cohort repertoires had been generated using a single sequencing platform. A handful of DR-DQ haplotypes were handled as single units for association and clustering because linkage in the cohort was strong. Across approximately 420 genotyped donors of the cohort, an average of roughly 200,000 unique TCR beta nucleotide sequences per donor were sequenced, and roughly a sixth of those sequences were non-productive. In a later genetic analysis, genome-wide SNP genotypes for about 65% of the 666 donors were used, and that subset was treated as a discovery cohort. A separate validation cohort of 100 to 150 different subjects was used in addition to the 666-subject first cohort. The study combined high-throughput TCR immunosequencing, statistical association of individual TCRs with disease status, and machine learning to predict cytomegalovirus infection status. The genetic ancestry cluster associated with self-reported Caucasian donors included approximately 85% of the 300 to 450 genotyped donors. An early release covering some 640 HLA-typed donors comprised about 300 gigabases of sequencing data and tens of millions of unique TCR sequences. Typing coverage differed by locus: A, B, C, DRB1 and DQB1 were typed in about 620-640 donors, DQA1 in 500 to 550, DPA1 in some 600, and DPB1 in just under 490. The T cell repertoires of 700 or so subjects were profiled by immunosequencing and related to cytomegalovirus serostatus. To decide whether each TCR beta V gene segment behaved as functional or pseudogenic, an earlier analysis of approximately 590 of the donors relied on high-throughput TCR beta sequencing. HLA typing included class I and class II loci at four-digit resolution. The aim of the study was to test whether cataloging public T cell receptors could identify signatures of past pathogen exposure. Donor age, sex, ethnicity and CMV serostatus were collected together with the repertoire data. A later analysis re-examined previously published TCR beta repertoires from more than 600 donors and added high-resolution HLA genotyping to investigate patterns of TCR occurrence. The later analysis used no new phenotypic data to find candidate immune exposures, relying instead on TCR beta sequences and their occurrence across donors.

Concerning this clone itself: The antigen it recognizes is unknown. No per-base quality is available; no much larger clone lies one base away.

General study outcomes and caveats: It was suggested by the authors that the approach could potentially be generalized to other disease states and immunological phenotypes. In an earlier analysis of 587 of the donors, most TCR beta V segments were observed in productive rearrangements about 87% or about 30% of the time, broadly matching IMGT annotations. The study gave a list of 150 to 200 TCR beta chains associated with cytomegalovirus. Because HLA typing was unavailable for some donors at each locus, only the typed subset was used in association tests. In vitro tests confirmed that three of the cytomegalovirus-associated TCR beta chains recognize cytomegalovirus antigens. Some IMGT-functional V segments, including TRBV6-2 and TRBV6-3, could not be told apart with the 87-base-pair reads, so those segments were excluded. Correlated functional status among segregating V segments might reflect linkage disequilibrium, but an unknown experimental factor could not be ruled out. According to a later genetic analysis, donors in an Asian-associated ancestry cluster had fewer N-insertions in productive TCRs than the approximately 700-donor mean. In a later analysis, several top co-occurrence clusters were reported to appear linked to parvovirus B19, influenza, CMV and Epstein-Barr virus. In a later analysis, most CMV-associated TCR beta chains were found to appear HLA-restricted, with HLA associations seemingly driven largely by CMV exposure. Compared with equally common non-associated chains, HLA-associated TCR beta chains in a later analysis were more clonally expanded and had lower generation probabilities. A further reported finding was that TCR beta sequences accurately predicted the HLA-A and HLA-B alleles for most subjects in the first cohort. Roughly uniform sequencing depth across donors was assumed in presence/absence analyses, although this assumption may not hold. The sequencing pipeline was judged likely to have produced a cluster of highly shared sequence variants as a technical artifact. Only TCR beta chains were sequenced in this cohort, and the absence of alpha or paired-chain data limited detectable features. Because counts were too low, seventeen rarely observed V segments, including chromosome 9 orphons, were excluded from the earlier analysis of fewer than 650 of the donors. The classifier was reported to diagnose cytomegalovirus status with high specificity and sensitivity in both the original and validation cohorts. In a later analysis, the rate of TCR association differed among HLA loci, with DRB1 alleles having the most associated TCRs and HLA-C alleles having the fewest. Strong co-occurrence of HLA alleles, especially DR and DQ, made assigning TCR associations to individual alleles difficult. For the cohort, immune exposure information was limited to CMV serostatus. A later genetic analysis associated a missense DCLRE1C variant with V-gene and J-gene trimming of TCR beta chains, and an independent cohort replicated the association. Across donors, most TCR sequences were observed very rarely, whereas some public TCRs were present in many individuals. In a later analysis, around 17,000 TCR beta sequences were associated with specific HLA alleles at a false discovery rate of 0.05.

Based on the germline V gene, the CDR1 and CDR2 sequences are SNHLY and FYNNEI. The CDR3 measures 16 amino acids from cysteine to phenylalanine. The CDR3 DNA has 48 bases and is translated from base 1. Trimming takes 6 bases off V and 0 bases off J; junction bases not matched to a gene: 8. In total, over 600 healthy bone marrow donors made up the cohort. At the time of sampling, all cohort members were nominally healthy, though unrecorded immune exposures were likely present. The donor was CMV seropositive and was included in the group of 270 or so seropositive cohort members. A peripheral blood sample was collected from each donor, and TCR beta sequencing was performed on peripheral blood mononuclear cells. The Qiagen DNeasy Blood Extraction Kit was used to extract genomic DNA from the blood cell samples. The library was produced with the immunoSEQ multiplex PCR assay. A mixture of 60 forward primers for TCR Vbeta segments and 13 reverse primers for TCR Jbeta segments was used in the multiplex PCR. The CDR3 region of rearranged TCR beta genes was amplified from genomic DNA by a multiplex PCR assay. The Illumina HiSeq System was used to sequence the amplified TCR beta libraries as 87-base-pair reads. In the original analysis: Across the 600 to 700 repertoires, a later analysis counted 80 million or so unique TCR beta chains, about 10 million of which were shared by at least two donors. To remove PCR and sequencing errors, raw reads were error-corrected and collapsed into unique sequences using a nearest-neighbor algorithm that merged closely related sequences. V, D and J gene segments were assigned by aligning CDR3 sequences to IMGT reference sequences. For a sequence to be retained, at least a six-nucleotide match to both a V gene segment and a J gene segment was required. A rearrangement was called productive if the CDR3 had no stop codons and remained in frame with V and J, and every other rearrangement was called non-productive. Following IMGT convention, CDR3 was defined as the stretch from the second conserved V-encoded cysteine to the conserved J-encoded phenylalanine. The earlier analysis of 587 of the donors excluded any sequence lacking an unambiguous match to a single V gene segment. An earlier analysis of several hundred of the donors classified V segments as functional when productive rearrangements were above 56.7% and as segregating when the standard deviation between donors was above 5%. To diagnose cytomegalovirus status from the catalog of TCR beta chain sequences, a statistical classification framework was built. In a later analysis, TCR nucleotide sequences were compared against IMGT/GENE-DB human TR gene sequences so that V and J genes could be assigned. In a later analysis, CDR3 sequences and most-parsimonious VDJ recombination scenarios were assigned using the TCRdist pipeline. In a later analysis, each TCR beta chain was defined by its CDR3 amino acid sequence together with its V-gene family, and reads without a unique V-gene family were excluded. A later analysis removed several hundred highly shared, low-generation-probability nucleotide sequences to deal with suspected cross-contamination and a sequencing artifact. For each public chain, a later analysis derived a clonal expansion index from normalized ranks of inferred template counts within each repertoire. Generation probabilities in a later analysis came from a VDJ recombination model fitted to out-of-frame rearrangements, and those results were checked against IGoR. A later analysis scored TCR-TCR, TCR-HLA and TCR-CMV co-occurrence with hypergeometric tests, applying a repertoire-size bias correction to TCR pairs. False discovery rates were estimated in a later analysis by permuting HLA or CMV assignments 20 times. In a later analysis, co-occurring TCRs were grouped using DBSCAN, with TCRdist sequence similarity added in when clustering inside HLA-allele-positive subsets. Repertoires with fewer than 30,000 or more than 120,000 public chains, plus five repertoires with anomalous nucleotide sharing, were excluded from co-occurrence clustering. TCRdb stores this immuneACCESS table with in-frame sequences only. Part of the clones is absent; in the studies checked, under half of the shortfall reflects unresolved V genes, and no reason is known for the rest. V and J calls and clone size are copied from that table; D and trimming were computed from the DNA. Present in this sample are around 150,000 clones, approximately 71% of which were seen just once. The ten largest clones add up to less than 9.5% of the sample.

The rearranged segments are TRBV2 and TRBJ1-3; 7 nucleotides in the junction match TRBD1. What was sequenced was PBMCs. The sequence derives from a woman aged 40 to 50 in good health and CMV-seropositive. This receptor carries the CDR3 CASRVTGPYSGNTIYF. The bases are TGTGCCAGCAGGGTGACAGGGCCCTACTCTGGAAACACCATATATTTT. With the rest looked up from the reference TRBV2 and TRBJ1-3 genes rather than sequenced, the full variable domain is EPEVTQTPSHQVTQMGQEVILRCVPISNHLYFYWYRQILGQKVEFLVSFYNNEISEKSEIFDDQFSVERPDGSNFTLKIRSTKLEDSAMYFCASRVTGPYSGNTIYFGEGSWLTVV.